This T cell receptor (beta chain) was identified during a study of T cells in Graves' hyperthyroidism and ophthalmopathy. Findings of the study overall: Ophthalmopathy was identified by the model a median about 6.4 months ahead of onset. Blood also showed most of the thyroid clonotypes that were expanded above 0.001.

Based on clinical symptoms, serum thyroxine and TRAb, thyroid ultrasound and orbital computed tomography, diagnoses were reached. This CDR3 spans 15 amino acids. CDR1 SGHAT and CDR2 FQNNGV come from the germline V gene. Trimming at V came to 5 bases and at J to 3 bases, leaving 8 bases not matched to a gene. Many counts were recorded for this clonotype. Antigen: not known. RNA transcripts served as the template for amplifying TCR beta CDR3 regions. First-round RT-PCR targeting the TCR CDR3 was performed with the HTBI primer set. TCRdb reanalysed the multiplex PCR reads using MiXCR and keeps one entry per CDR3 protein. The table lists 500,000 or so distinct CDR3 sequences, 15% to 20% of them singletons.

The V call is TRBV11-2, the J call TRBJ2-7, with 9 bases fitting TRBD2. The sequencing sample was made of blood. This clonotype was sampled from a woman under 40 with Graves' ophthalmopathy. The CDR3 coding sequence is TGTGCCAGCAGCCCTCTAGCGGGAATAATCTACGAGCAGTACTTC. This codes for CASSPLAGIIYEQYF.